This T cell receptor (beta chain) was recovered during a study of Ad26.COV2.S vaccination and SARS-CoV-2 variants. Overall study: Ad26.COV2.S, an intramuscular injection, was given once or twice 56 days apart.

Whole-study findings and limits: Post-vaccination spike-specific CD8+ and CD4+ T cell responses reportedly had substantial breadth. Ad26.COV2.S recipients had broader spike-specific TCRs (P = 0.0014).

To note about this clone: Its target is not known.

CDR3 size: 16 residues. CDR1 is SGHNT, CDR2 YENEEA, per germline. Trimming cost V 3 bases and J 0 bases, with 12 bases left between them. The table came from immunoSEQ multiplex PCR; TCRdb's copy has only in-frame clones and leaves some out. The sample carries some 370,000 clones, roughly 85% recorded once. Treatment specified: 19 received Ad26.COV2.S at low or high dose, single or two shots; about 5 received placebo; per-sample allocation not given. The study sampled participants on day 63 after the first vaccine or placebo injection. The chain joins TRBV11-3 to TRBJ2-4; D perhaps matches TRBD2 (5 bases). The material was peripheral blood, obtained in a trial of Ad26.COV2.S vaccine versus placebo. This TCR came from a person between 18 and 65 years old who received the Ad26.COV2.S COVID-19 vaccine or a placebo. CDR3 nucleotide sequence: TGTGCCAGCAGCTTCGACGGGGAGTTAGCCAAAAACATTCAGTACTTC. Its protein product is CASSFDGELAKNIQYF.